The 19 T cell receptor beta chains presented below share a single source sample, sequenced in a study of radiotherapy plus CTLA-4 blockade in lung cancer. The table came from immunoSEQ multiplex PCR; TCRdb's copy has only in-frame clones and leaves some out. Among 55,000 to 65,000 clones listed, roughly 76% were seen once. Sequences were derived from peripheral blood, sampled from a patient treated with radiotherapy plus ipilimumab. These receptors all stem from a human donor with non-small cell lung cancer who had a complete response to radiotherapy plus ipilimumab.

This sequence joins TRBV30 and TRBJ1-5; unclear D gene. The germline V gene has CDR1 GTSNPN and CDR2 SVGIG (reference sequence). The CDR3 has 15 residues. The V gene lost 0 bases and the J gene lost 10 bases, with 19 bases spanning the gap. Here the CDR3 DNA reads TGTGCCTGGAGTGTAGGGAGACTAACCTCGAGCCCCCAGCATTTT. It specifies CAWSVGRLTSSPQHF.

This clone was counted only a few times. The chain carries TRBV7-2 and TRBJ2-1; TRBD2 is a possible D gene (5 bases). Germline CDR1 and CDR2: SGHTA and FQGNSA. V lost 1 base and J lost 10, with 8 bases in between. CDR3 length equals 12 residues. As DNA, the CDR3 is TGTGCCAGCAGCTTAGATTGGAGGGAGCAGTTCTTC. This translates into CASSLDWREQFF.

In DNA form, the CDR3 reads TGTGCCAGCAGCTTAGGATTTTCAGTCTCCTACAATGAGCAGTTCTTC. The encoded protein is CASSLGFSVSYNEQFF. This chain joins TRBV7-2 and TRBJ2-1, with D unclear. CDR1 is SGHTA, CDR2 FQGNSA, per germline. The V and J ends lost 1 base and 0 bases respectively, with 10 bases between them. The CDR3 is 16 residues long.

This clone showed up just once. The J gene is TRBJ1-6, the V gene TRBV2; the match to TRBD1 covers 8 bases. Germline assignment: CDR1 SNHLY and CDR2 FYNNEI. Trimming cost V 1 base and J 14 bases; bases outside gene matches: 4. This CDR3 is built from 13 residues. CDR3 residues: CASSEVTGAALHF. The CDR3 DNA reads as TGTGCCAGCAGTGAAGTGACAGGGGCGGCCCTCCACTTT.

This chain connects TRBV5-5 to TRBJ1-2, with no clear D. The germline V gene encodes CDR1 SGHKS and CDR2 YYEKEE (reference sequence). Trimming removed 0 bases from V and 0 bases from J, with 6 bases in between. The CDR3 runs 14 residues. The CDR3 region has the DNA TGTGCCAGCAGCTTGGGCAGTTCTAACTATGGCTACACCTTC. The encoded protein is CASSLGSSNYGYTF.

This clone was recorded a few times. Other DNA sequences of this sample code for an identical CDR3. The genes are TRBV5-1 and TRBJ2-5; weak D call: TRBD1 (6 bases). Germline CDR1 SGHRS, CDR2 YFSETQ. Trimming left V 4 bases short and J 2 bases short, with 12 bases between. The CDR3 contains 14 residues. The CDR3 reads CASSTPTGQETQYF. The CDR3 nucleotides read TGCGCCAGCAGCACCCCAACAGGGCAAGAGACCCAGTACTTC.

In its sample, this clone was seen once. The CDR3 DNA reads as TGCAGCGTTGCACTCAGGGGGCGAGTTTACGAGCAGTACTTC. Its protein product is CSVALRGRVYEQYF. The chain links TRBV29-1 to TRBJ2-7; 8 positions match TRBD1. The CDR3 covers 14 residues. J gave up 4 bases and V 4 bases, and 9 bases lay outside the gene matches. The germline CDR1 and CDR2 sequences are SQVTM and ANQGSEA.

CDR3 DNA: TGTGCCAGCTCTGGGGGGGGCAATCAGCCCCAGCATTTT. Its protein is CASSGGGNQPQHF. The gene calls are TRBV18 and TRBJ1-5, with D tentatively TRBD1 (5 bases). V was cut by 6 bases and J by 2 bases, with 8 bases left in between. The germline gives CDR1 KGHSH, CDR2 LQKENI. The CDR3 extends over 13 amino acids.

The chain carries TRBV18 and TRBJ1-2; a weak D match, TRBD1 (5 bases). The CDR3 is made up of 15 amino acids. Germline assignment: CDR1 KGHSH and CDR2 LQKENI. V was pared by 2 bases and J by 2 bases, with 12 bases between. For the CDR3, the DNA is TGTGCCAGCTCACCAGGCGCAGGGCCAAACTATGGCTACACCTTC. Protein product: CASSPGAGPNYGYTF.

Many counts were recorded for this clone. The rearrangement joins TRBV19 to TRBJ2-7; TRBD2 agrees at 11 bases. Germline CDR1 is LNHDA and CDR2 is SQIVND (reference sequence). With 8 bases clipped from V and 3 bases from J, the junction kept 3 bases outside the gene matches. The length of the CDR3 is 13 residues. Written as DNA, the CDR3 is TGTGCCAGTGCCGGACTAGCGGGCTACGAGCAGTACTTC. Translation: CASAGLAGYEQYF.

This clone was counted at least ten times. This rearrangement joins TRBV10-3 to TRBJ2-5, with D perhaps matching TRBD2 (6 bases). The ends were cut back, 6 bases at V and 1 base at J, with 9 bases in the middle. There are 13 residues in the CDR3. Germline V gene sequence: CDR1 ENHRY, CDR2 SYGVKD. As DNA, the CDR3 is TGTGCCATCAGGAGGGGAGGCCAAGAGACCCAGTACTTC. It encodes CAIRRGGQETQYF.

The sample holds one count of this clone. In the same sample, other DNA sequences code for this CDR3. The rearrangement uses TRBV29-1 and TRBJ2-3, with 9 bases matching TRBD1. Germline V lookup: CDR1 SQVTM, CDR2 ANQGSEA. The CDR3 extends over 13 amino acids. The V gene end was trimmed by 7 bases and the J gene end by 2 bases; junction bases not matched to a gene: 4. The CDR3 region has the DNA TGCAGCGGTCTACAGGGGGCCACAGATACGCAGTATTTT. Amino acid sequence: CSGLQGATDTQYF.

The chain couples TRBV7-9 to TRBJ2-7; no firm D call. The V gene's germline CDR1 is SEHNR and CDR2 FQNEAQ (reference sequence). V was trimmed by 2 bases and J by 13 bases, leaving 15 bases between them. The length of the CDR3 is 12 residues. CDR3 DNA: TGTGCCAGCAGCTTAAACGGCGAGACACCATACTTC. It encodes CASSLNGETPYF.

In the case of this clone: The junction differs from germline at one of its ends, possibly a read error. Other DNA sequences in this specimen translate into the identical CDR3. This rearrangement joins TRBV19 to TRBJ1-6; weak D call: TRBD1 (6 bases). Germline CDR1 reads LNHDA; CDR2 reads SQIVND (reference sequence). The CDR3 loop spans 15 amino acids. The CDR3: CASSSRGGGNSPLHF. CDR3 coding DNA: TGTGCCAGTAGTTCCCGGGGGGGCGGTAATTCCCCCCTCCACTTT.

V and J are TRBV19 and TRBJ1-1; D not resolved. This CDR3 is 14 amino acids long. V was pared by 3 bases and J by 5 bases, with 13 bases between. The germline gives CDR1 LNHDA, CDR2 SQIVND (reference sequence). In DNA form, the CDR3 reads TGTGCCAGTAGTATTGTCTGGAGTACTACTGAAGCTTTCTTT. It translates to CASSIVWSTTEAFF.

The chain uses TRBV7-2 and TRBJ1-1; maybe TRBD1 (6 bases). The CDR3 sequence is 14 residues long. Germline V gives CDR1 SGHTA, CDR2 FQGNSA. Trimming shortened V by 5 bases and J by 5 bases, and 15 bases separated the two germline ends. In DNA, the CDR3 is TGTGCCAGCAGCCCAAAACAGGGACTAACTGAAGCTTTCTTT. This gives the protein CASSPKQGLTEAFF.

The chain links TRBV5-6 to TRBJ2-7; D is perhaps TRBD1 (5 bases). The ends were cut back, 3 bases at V and 2 bases at J, with 9 bases in the middle. CDR1 SGHDT and CDR2 YYEEEE come from the germline V gene. The CDR3 has 13 amino acids. The CDR3 reads CASSSTETYEQYF. The CDR3 nucleotides are TGTGCCAGCAGCTCGACAGAGACCTACGAGCAGTACTTC.

This chain uses TRBV19 with TRBJ2-3; no definite D call. In germline, CDR1 is LNHDA, CDR2 SQIVND (reference sequence). The CDR3 totals 16 residues. V lost 0 bases, J lost 0 bases, and 10 bases lay in between. The CDR3 nucleotides are TGTGCCAGTAGTATAGAGCGGCTGCAGAGCACAGATACGCAGTATTTT. Protein: CASSIERLQSTDTQYF. Based on the CDR3 plus reference TRBV19 and TRBJ2-3, the full variable domain is DGGITQSPKYLFRKEGQNVTLSCEQNLNHDAMYWYRQDPGQGLRLIYYSQIVNDFQKGDIAEGYSVSREKKESFPLTVTSAQKNPTAFYLCASSIERLQSTDTQYFGPGTRLTVL.

The chain links TRBV2 to TRBJ2-3; D is perhaps TRBD1 (8 bases). Germline-derived CDR1 and CDR2 are SNHLY and FYNNEI. This CDR3 has 13 amino acids. V was clipped by 5 bases and J by 7 bases, with 13 bases between them. The CDR3 spells CASSQQGGNTQYF. CDR3 sequence (DNA): TGTGCCAGCAGTCAACAGGGGGGGAATACGCAGTATTTT.